This entry lists 23 T cell receptor beta chains sequenced from one sample in a study of cytomegalovirus exposure and HLA in healthy donors. PCR was performed using 60 Vbeta and 13 Jbeta primers. The assay was immunoSEQ multiplex PCR, and TCRdb's table has in-frame clones only and misses some. The sample has approximately 120,000 clones, less than 80% seen once; the top ten hold 7.7%. Sequencing was performed on PBMCs. These receptor sequences come from a woman aged 50 to 60 in good health and CMV-seropositive.

The rearrangement links TRBV7-9 to TRBJ1-1; no definite D call. V was pared by 5 bases and J by 11 bases, with 21 bases between. CDR3 size: 14 residues. CDR1 and CDR2 (germline): SEHNR, FQNEAQ (reference sequence). The CDR3 spells CASSRIVRLLMAFF. Here the CDR3 DNA reads TGTGCCAGCAGCCGGATTGTCAGACTTCTAATGGCTTTCTTT.

This chain uses TRBV11-2 with TRBJ2-2; D not certain. Trimming took off 4 bases at V and 4 bases at J, with 13 bases between the two ends. The CDR3 runs to 15 residues. Germline V gives CDR1 SGHAT, CDR2 FQNNGV. CDR3: CASSSSPTFTGELFF. CDR3 DNA: TGTGCCAGCAGCTCCTCGCCTACTTTCACCGGGGAGCTGTTTTTT.

The chain uses TRBV29-1 and TRBJ1-4; a possible D gene is TRBD1 (6 bases). The V end was cut by 5 bases, the J end by 6 bases, with 10 bases between. From germline, CDR1 is SQVTM and CDR2 ANQGSEA. This CDR3 region has 12 residues. CDR3: CSVLAGDEKLFF. The CDR3 coding sequence is TGCAGCGTTCTGGCAGGGGATGAAAAACTGTTTTTT.

The rearrangement joins TRBV5-8 to TRBJ2-3, with 9 nucleotides matching TRBD2. V dropped 4 bases and J dropped 6; count of bases not matched to a gene: 12. The CDR3 totals 16 residues. Germline CDR1 SGHTS, CDR2 YDEGEE. CDR3 sequence (DNA): TGTGCCAGCAGCCTCGGGACTAGCCTCTCGGGGGATACGCAGTATTTT. It encodes CASSLGTSLSGDTQYF.

This clone came up a few times. This chain links TRBV15 with TRBJ2-1; D not resolved. Trimming took 3 bases from V and 6 from J, leaving 15 bases between them. This CDR3 spans 15 amino acids. Per germline, CDR1 LNHNV and CDR2 YYDKDF (reference sequence). CDR3 region: CATSRGRLNPNEQFF. CDR3 sequence (DNA): TGTGCCACCAGCAGGGGCAGGCTAAATCCCAATGAGCAGTTCTTC.

With regard to this clone: At one end the junction does not follow the germline gene, possibly because of a read error. The rearrangement uses TRBV7-9 and TRBJ2-7; 7 bases align to TRBD1. Germline V CDR1 and CDR2: SEHNR, FQNEAQ (reference sequence). This CDR3 comprises 13 residues. The CDR3 DNA follows: TGTTCCAGCGTCCTCCGGGACAGCTACGAGCAGTACTTC. Its protein product is CSSVLRDSYEQYF.

The chain links TRBV27 to TRBJ1-5, with D perhaps TRBD1 (5 bases). Germline CDR1 is MNHEY and CDR2 is SMNVEV (reference sequence). The CDR3 has 14 amino acids. V was clipped by 8 bases and J by 1 base, with 12 bases between them. CDR3 residues: CASRPAGSNQPQHF. CDR3 sequence (DNA): TGTGCCAGCCGCCCTGCAGGGAGCAATCAGCCCCAGCATTTT.

The chain has TRBV7-8 and TRBJ2-5; D gene uncertain. The CDR3 has 15 amino acids. Trimming pared 1 base from V and 3 bases from J, leaving 12 bases between. CDR1 SGHVS and CDR2 FQNEAQ come from the germline V gene. The CDR3 is CASSLEAGDKETQYF. The CDR3 DNA reads as TGTGCCAGCAGCTTAGAGGCCGGAGATAAAGAGACCCAGTACTTC.

As to this clone: Compared with germline, one end of the junction differs, possibly owing to a read error. This chain links TRBV7-9 with TRBJ1-2, with D possibly matching TRBD1 (5 bases). The CDR3 spans 13 residues. The germline V gene has CDR1 SEHNR and CDR2 FQNEAQ (reference sequence). The CDR3 nucleotides are TGTTCCAGCAGCTTAGTGGGGGGCTATGGCTACACCTTC. Amino acids: CSSSLVGGYGYTF.

This chain uses TRBV5-1 with TRBJ2-5; the match to TRBD1 covers 7 bases. V trimming: 6 bases; J trimming: 5 bases; junction bases outside the gene matches: 10. The germline CDR1 and CDR2 sequences are SGHRS and YFSETQ. This CDR3 region has 14 residues. The CDR3 here is CASTMTGTVETQYF. In DNA form, the CDR3 reads TGCGCCAGCACCATGACAGGGACGGTGGAGACCCAGTACTTC.

The chain employs TRBV19 and TRBJ2-1; tentatively, D is TRBD1 (5 bases). Germline V gene data show CDR1 as LNHDA and CDR2 as SQIVND (reference sequence). The V and J ends lost 6 bases and 8 bases respectively, with 14 bases between them. The CDR3 covers 13 residues. CDR3 amino acids: CASRRLDSYEQFF. The CDR3 nucleotides read TGTGCCAGTAGGCGCCTTGACAGTTATGAGCAGTTCTTC. Filled out from reference TRBV19 and TRBJ2-1, the complete variable domain reads DGGITQSPKYLFRKEGQNVTLSCEQNLNHDAMYWYRQDPGQGLRLIYYSQIVNDFQKGDIAEGYSVSREKKESFPLTVTSAQKNPTAFYLCASRRLDSYEQFFGPGTRLTVL.

The V gene is TRBV4-3, the J gene TRBJ1-5; D possibly corresponds to TRBD1 (5 bases). Germline V gene sequence: CDR1 LGHNA, CDR2 YSLEER. This CDR3 is 13 amino acids long. Trimming took 4 bases from V and 4 from J, leaving 8 bases between them. Written as DNA, the CDR3 is TGCGCCAGCAGCCGGGGGAGGAATCAGCCCCAGCATTTT. Translated: CASSRGRNQPQHF.

This clone has a single count. The CDR3 DNA is TGTGCCAGCAGTTCCGACAGGGTTAGCTCCTACAATGAGCAGTTCTTC. It yields the protein CASSSDRVSSYNEQFF. The genes are TRBV6-5 and TRBJ2-1; 7 bases match TRBD1. The CDR3 totals 16 residues. The trim removed 4 bases at V and 0 bases at J, leaving 6 bases unmatched. Germline loops: CDR1 MNHEY, CDR2 SVGAGI.

V gene TRBV11-2 combines with J gene TRBJ2-1, with D possibly matching TRBD2 (6 bases). The CDR3 contains 16 residues. Germline CDR1 is SGHAT and CDR2 is FQNNGV. V shed 1 base and J shed 5 bases, with 15 bases lying between them. The CDR3 DNA is TGTGCCAGCAGCTTAGTGGCGGGGACCCTCAACAATGAGCAGTTCTTC. Its protein is CASSLVAGTLNNEQFF.

The genes are TRBV5-7 and TRBJ2-3; 7 nucleotides agree with TRBD2. TRBV5-7 is known as an ORF, though its function is uncertain. The CDR3 totals 14 residues. Trimming at V came to 1 base and at J to 3 bases, leaving 2 bases not matched to a gene. The CDR3 here is CASSLLLATDTQYF. CDR3 sequence (DNA): TGTGCCAGCAGCTTGTTACTAGCGACAGATACGCAGTATTTT.

This rearrangement joins TRBV7-3 to TRBJ1-5; possibly TRBD1 for D (5 bases). This CDR3 spans 13 amino acids. CDR1 is SGHTA and CDR2 is FQGTGA in the germline V gene. V shed 6 bases and J shed 3 bases, with 9 bases lying between them. CDR3 bases: TGTGCCAGCAGGGGGCCGGTCAATCAGCCCCAGCATTTT. It is translated as CASRGPVNQPQHF.

The CDR3 sequence is CASSLGDRGVTGELFF. CDR3 coding DNA: TGCGCCAGCAGCTTGGGGGACAGGGGGGTCACCGGGGAGCTGTTTTTT. The rearrangement links TRBV5-1 to TRBJ2-2, with 11 positions matching TRBD1. The CDR3 sequence is 16 residues long. CDR1 is SGHRS and CDR2 is YFSETQ in the germline V gene. J gave up 4 bases and V 0 bases, and 2 bases lay outside the gene matches.

This clone was recorded only once. The rearrangement joins TRBV9 to TRBJ2-1, with 10 bases aligning to TRBD1. Germline trimming cut 3 bases from V and 8 bases from J; bases unmatched to any gene: 5. The CDR3 is 14 residues long. The germline V gene encodes CDR1 SGDLS and CDR2 YYNGEE. This CDR3 reads CASSAGQGNYEQFF. CDR3 DNA sequence: TGTGCCAGCAGCGCGGGACAGGGGAACTATGAGCAGTTCTTC.

The V call is TRBV6-5, the J call TRBJ2-2; TRBD1 matches 7 bases. Germline CDR1 is MNHEY and CDR2 is SVGAGI. The CDR3 is 13 residues long. Trimming cost V 9 bases and J 6 bases; bases outside gene matches: 7. This CDR3 is CASINRGSGELFF. The CDR3 DNA reads as TGTGCCAGTATTAACAGGGGTTCCGGGGAGCTGTTTTTT.

The chain uses TRBV7-2 and TRBJ2-7, with TRBD2 matching over 8 bases. V lost 2 bases to trimming and J lost 0 bases; unmatched junction nucleotides: 3. The CDR3 has 15 residues. Germline CDR1 reads SGHTA; CDR2 reads FQGNSA. CDR3 sequence (DNA): TGTGCCAGCAGCTTAATGAGCGGGAGCTCCTACGAGCAGTACTTC. Residues: CASSLMSGSSYEQYF.

The V and J genes are TRBV6-4 and TRBJ2-1; D not resolved. V was trimmed by 2 bases and J by 7 bases, leaving 3 bases between them. This CDR3 has 11 amino acids. Germline loops: CDR1 MRHNA, CDR2 SNTAGT. The CDR3 loop is CASSDLNEQFF. The CDR3 DNA is TGTGCCAGCAGTGACCTGAATGAGCAGTTCTTC.

This chain links TRBV19 with TRBJ1-1, with 7 positions matching TRBD1. Germline V gene sequence: CDR1 LNHDA, CDR2 SQIVND (reference sequence). After removal of 4 bases from V and 4 bases from J, the junction contained 6 bases not matched to a gene. The CDR3 spans 14 residues. This CDR3 is CASSTGGHGTEAFF. CDR3 DNA sequence: TGTGCCAGTAGTACAGGGGGTCATGGCACTGAAGCTTTCTTT.

A single count supports this clone. V usage is TRBV2 and J usage is TRBJ2-1; TRBD2 aligns across 11 bases. Trimming took 8 bases from V and 6 from J; bases not matched to a gene: 12. This CDR3 has 16 residues. Germline V gene sequence: CDR1 SNHLY, CDR2 FYNNEI. The CDR3 here is CASDGLAGEVGNEQFF. CDR3 nucleotide sequence: TGTGCCAGCGATGGACTAGCGGGCGAAGTGGGCAATGAGCAGTTCTTC.